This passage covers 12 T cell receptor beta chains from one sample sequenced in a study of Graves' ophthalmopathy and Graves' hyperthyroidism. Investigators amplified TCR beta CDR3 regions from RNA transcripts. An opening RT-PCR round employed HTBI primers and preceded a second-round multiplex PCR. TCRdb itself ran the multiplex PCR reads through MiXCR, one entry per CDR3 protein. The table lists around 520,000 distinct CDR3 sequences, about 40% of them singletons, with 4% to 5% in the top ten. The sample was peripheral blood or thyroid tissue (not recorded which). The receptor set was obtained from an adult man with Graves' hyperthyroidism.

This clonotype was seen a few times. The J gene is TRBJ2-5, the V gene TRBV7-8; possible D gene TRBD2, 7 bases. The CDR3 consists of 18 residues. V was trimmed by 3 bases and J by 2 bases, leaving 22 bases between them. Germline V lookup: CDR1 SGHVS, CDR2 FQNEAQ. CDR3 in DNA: TGTGCCAGCAGCTTGGGAGGGGCTCGCGGGGGCCTACAAGAGACCCAGTACTTC. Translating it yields CASSLGGARGGLQETQYF.

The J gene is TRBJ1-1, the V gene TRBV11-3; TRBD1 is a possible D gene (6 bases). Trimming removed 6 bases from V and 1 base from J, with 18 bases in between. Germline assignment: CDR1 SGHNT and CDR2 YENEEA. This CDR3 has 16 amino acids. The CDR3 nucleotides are TGTGCCAGCAGGCCAGGGGACGGATCCAGGAACACTGAAGCTTTCTTT. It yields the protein CASRPGDGSRNTEAFF.

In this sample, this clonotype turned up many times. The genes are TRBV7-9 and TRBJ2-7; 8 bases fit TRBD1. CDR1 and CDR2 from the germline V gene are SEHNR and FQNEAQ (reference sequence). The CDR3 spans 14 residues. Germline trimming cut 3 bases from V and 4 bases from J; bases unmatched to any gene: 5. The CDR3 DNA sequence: TGTGCCAGCAGCTTTGAAGGACAGGGTTACGAGCAGTACTTC. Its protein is CASSFEGQGYEQYF.

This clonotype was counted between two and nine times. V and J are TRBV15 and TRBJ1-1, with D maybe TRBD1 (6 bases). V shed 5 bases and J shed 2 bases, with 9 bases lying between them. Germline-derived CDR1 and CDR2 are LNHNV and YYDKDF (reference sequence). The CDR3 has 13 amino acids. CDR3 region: CATSRTVNTEAFF. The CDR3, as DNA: TGTGCCACCAGCCGGACAGTCAACACTGAAGCTTTCTTT.

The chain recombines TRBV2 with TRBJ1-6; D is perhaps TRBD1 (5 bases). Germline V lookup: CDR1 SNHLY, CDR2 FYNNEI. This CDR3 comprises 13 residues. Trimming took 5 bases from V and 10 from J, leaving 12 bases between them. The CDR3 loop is CASSSRVRSPLHF. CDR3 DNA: TGTGCCAGCAGTAGCAGGGTGCGGTCACCCCTCCACTTT.

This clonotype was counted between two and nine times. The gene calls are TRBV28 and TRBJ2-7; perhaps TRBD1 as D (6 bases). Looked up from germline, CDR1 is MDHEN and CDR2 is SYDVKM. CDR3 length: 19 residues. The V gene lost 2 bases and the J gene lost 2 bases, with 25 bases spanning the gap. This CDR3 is CASSLRRKDRVIKPYEQYF. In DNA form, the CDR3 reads TGTGCCAGCAGTTTACGAAGGAAGGACAGAGTTATTAAACCCTACGAGCAGTACTTC.

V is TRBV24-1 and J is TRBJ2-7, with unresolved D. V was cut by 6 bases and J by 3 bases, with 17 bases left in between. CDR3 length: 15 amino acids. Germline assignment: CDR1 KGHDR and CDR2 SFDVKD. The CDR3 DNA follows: TGTGCCACCAGTAATATAACGTCTGGCCACTACGAGCAGTACTTC. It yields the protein CATSNITSGHYEQYF.

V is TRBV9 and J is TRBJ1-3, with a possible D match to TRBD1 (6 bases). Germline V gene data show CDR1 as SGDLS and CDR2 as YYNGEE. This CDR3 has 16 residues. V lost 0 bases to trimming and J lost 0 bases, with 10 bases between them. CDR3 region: CASSVAGTLSGNTIYF. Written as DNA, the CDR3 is TGTGCCAGCAGCGTAGCTGGGACACTCTCTGGAAACACCATATATTTT.

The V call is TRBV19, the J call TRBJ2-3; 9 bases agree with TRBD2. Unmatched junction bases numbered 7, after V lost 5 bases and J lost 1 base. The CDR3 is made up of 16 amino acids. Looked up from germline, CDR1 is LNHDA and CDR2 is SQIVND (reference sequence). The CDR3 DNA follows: TGTGCCAGTAGTCCGGGGCGGACTAGCGGCACAGATACGCAGTATTTT. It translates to CASSPGRTSGTDTQYF. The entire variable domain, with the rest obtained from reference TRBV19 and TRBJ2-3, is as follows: DGGITQSPKYLFRKEGQNVTLSCEQNLNHDAMYWYRQDPGQGLRLIYYSQIVNDFQKGDIAEGYSVSREKKESFPLTVTSAQKNPTAFYLCASSPGRTSGTDTQYFGPGTRLTVL.

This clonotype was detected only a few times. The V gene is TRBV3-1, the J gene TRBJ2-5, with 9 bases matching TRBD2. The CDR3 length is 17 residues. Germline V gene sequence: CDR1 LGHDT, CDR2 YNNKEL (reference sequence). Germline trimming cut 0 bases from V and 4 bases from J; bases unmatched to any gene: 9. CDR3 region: CASSQDIVAGVGETQYF. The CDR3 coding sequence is TGTGCCAGCAGCCAAGATATCGTAGCGGGGGTAGGAGAGACCCAGTACTTC.

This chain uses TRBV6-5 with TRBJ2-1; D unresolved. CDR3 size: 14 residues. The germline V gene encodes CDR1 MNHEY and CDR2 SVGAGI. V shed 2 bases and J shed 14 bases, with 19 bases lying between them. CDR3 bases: TGTGCCAGCAGTTACCAGGTCCCTAGTGATCGGGAGTTCTTC. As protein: CASSYQVPSDREFF.

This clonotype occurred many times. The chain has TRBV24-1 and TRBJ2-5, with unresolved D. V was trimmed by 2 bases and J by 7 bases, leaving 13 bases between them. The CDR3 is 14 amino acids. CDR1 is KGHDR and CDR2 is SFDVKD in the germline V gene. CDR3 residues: CATSDYAGRSTQYF. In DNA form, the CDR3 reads TGTGCCACCAGTGATTACGCAGGACGGTCGACCCAGTACTTC.